This T cell receptor (beta chain) was recovered during a study of OX40 agonist ivuxolimab in advanced cancers. Study-wide background: The treatment was a fully human IgG2 OX40 agonist, ivuxolimab. The eligibility criteria allowed prior anti-PD-1, anti-PD-L1 or anti-CTLA-4 therapy, and about 40% had some.

For this clone: Its antigen is as yet unknown.

The protocol was immunoSEQ multiplex PCR, while the TCRdb copy is restricted to in-frame clones and leaves out a portion. The table has about 78,000 clones, 85% to 95% seen once. General study findings and limits: CD8+ T cells showed, on average, more clonal expansion than CD4+ cells.

The source is an adult with an advanced solid tumor such as melanoma, head and neck, liver or kidney cancer. Here the sequenced sample was CD4+ or CD8+ T cells sorted from blood, taken in a trial of the OX40 agonist ivuxolimab.

CDR3 in DNA: TGTGCCAGCAGCCCAGGCGGGGATCTAAATGAGCAGTTCTTC. This translates into CASSPGGDLNEQFF. The chain carries TRBV7-8 and TRBJ2-1, with a tentative D call TRBD2 (6 bases). Germline V gene lookup returns CDR1 SGHVS and CDR2 FQNEAQ. CDR3 length: 14 amino acids. V dropped 5 bases and J dropped 7 bases, with 15 bases sitting between them.